This T cell receptor (beta chain) appears in the sequencing data of a study of T-cell memory formation after mild COVID-19. This clonotype was counted ten times or more. Its antigen is not identified. TCRdb passed the 5' RACE reads through MiXCR, listing each CDR3 protein once. The table shows about 270,000 distinct CDR3 sequences, with 15% occurring only once. Whole-study results and caveats: Mainly CM and EM harbored the contracting CD4+ clones; mainly EMRA harbored the CD8+ ones.

The sequence came from an adult woman who had mild COVID-19 (a few samples of this study predate the infection). Cell type and time point are not known. The sequenced sample was PBMCs or a T cell subset sorted from them (not recorded which).

CDR3 bases: TGTGCCAGCAGTCCGGACAGGGTAAATGGCTACACCTTC. This translates into CASSPDRVNGYTF. This chain connects TRBV12-3 or TRBV12-4 to TRBJ1-2, with 8 bases identical to TRBD1. V lost 5 bases and J lost 6; bases outside the gene matches: 5. This CDR3 is 13 amino acids long.